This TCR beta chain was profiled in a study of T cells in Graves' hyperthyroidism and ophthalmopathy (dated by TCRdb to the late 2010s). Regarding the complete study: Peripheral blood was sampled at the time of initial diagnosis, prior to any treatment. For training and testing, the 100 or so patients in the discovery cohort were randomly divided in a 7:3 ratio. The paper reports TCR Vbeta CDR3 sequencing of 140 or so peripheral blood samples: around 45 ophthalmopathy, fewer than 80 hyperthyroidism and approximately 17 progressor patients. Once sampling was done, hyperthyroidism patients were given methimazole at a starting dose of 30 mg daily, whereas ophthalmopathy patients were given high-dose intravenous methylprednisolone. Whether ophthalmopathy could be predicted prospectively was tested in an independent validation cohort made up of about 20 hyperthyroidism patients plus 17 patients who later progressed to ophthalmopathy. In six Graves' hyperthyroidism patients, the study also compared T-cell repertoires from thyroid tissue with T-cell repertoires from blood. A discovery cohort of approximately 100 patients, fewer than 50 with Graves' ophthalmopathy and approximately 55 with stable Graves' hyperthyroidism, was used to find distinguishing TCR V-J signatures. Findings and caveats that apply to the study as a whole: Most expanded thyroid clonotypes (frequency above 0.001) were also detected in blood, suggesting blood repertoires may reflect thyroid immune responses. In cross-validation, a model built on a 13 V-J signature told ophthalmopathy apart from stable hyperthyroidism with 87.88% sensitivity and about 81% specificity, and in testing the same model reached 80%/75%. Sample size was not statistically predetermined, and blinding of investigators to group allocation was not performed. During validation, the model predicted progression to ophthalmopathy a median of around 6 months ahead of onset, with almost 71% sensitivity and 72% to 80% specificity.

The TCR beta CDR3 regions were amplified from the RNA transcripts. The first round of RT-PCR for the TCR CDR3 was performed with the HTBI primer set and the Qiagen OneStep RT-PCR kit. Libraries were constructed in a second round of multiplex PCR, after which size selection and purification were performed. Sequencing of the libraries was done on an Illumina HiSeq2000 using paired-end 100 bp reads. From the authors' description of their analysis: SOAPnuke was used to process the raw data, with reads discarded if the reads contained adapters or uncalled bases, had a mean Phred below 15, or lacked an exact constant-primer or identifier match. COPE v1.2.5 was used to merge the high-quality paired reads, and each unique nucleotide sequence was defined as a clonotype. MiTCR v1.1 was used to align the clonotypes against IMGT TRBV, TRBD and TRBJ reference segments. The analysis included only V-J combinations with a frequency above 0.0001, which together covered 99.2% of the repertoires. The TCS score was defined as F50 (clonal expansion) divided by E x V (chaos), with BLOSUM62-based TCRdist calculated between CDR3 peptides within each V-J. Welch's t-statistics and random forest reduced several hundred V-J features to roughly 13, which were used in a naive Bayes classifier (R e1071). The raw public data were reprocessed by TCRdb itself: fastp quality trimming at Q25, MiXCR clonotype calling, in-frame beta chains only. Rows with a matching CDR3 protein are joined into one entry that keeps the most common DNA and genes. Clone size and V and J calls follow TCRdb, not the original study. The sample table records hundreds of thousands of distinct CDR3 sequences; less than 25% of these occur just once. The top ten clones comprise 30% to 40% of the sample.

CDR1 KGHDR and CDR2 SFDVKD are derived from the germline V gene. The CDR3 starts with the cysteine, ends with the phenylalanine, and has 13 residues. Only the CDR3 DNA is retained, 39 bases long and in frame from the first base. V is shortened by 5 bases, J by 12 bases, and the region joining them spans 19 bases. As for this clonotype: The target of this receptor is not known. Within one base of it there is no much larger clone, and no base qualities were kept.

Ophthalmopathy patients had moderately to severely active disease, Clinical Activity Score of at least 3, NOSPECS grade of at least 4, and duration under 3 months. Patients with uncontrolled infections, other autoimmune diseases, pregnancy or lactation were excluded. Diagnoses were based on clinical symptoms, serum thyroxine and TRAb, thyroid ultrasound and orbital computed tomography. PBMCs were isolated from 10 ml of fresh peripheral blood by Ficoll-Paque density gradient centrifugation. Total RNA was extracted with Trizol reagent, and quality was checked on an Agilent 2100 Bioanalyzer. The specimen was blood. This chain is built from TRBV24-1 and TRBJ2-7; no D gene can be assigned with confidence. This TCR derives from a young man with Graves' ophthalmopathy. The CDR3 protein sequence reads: CATSAPTSTFMYF. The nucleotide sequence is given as TGTGCCACCAGTGCACCGACGTCTACGTTCATGTACTTC.